A single T cell receptor beta chain is shown here with its context. Antigen unknown. Samples were taken several times over chemoradiotherapy. The source of the sample is a study of chemoradiotherapy in HPV16-positive cancers. General observations from the study: Candidate HPV-specific clones and E7-related TCR motifs grew in tumor during treatment.

The CDR3 is 13 residues long. Sequencing was performed with immunoSEQ multiplex PCR; in TCRdb, only in-frame clones are kept and a portion is missing. In the table there are 4,500 to 5,500 clones, 74% of which are singletons. The sequencing here drew on tumor tissue, taken from a patient who underwent chemoradiotherapy. The clonotype was recovered from a human donor with HPV-associated anogenital cancer. The chain joins TRBV21-1 to TRBJ1-2. TRBV21-1 is designated a pseudogene. The CDR3 reads CASTEGGNYGYTF. The CDR3 DNA sequence: TGTGCCAGTACAGAGGGAGGCAACTATGGCTACACCTTC.